Below, 19 T cell receptor beta chains from the same sample are listed, as sequenced in a study of blood T cells in healthy people across ages (dated by TCRdb to about 2015). Libraries came from 5' RACE. These reads were obtained on an Illumina HiSeq 2500. A second PCR of 7 to 11 cycles was run with a J-beta primer mix and a sample-barcoded 5' primer. TCRdb redid the processing of the public reads, applying fastp at Q25 and MiXCR, and retained in-frame beta chains. Rows with one shared CDR3 protein collapse into an entry with the most common genes and DNA. Here the sample has approximately 940,000 distinct CDR3 sequences; around 48% occur a single time. The top ten clonotypes cover about an eighth of the sample. Sequencing input: blood. The receptor set was obtained from a man under 40 in good health.

V and J are TRBV6-5 and TRBJ2-7; maybe TRBD1 (5 bases). CDR1 MNHEY and CDR2 SVGAGI come from the germline V gene. This CDR3 comprises 16 residues. V gave up 3 bases and J gave up 7 bases, with 22 bases separating them. CDR3 amino acids: CASSYTRAGSRLEQYF. The CDR3 bases are TGTGCCAGCAGTTATACTCGCGCAGGGTCTCGTCTTGAGCAGTACTTC.

This clonotype was observed a few times. The J gene is TRBJ1-1, the V gene TRBV7-2; TRBD1 aligns across 8 bases. CDR1 is SGHTA and CDR2 is FQGNSA in the germline V gene. Trimming removed 8 bases from V and 0 bases from J; junction bases left unmatched: 8. The CDR3 is 15 residues long. CDR3 in DNA: TGTGCCAGCCTTAAATCGGGACAGGTGAACACTGAAGCTTTCTTT. Protein product: CASLKSGQVNTEAFF.

This clonotype occurred a few times. The V and J genes are TRBV6-2 or TRBV6-3 and TRBJ2-2; the match to TRBD1 covers 9 bases. From germline, CDR1 is MNHEY and CDR2 SVGEGT. The CDR3 contains 14 residues. Germline trimming cut 8 bases from V and 2 bases from J; bases unmatched to any gene: 3. The CDR3 bases are TGTGCCAGCGGGACAGGGATAAACACCGGGGAGCTGTTTTTT. It is translated as CASGTGINTGELFF.

The rearrangement links TRBV30 to TRBJ1-5; D may be TRBD1 (5 bases). This CDR3 region has 15 residues. The V gene lost 0 bases and the J gene lost 0 bases, with 9 bases spanning the gap. Germline values: CDR1 GTSNPN, CDR2 SVGIG (reference sequence). The CDR3 protein is CAWSVRQFSNQPQHF. The CDR3 coding sequence is TGTGCCTGGAGTGTACGACAGTTTAGCAATCAGCCCCAGCATTTT.

This clonotype has a handful of counts. This chain uses TRBV29-1 with TRBJ2-5; D may be TRBD1 or TRBD2 (5 bases each). The DNA end is a closer match to TRBJ2-7, so the J assignment may be wrong. Germline CDR1 is SQVTM and CDR2 is ANQGSEA. The CDR3 is 13 amino acids. The CDR3 DNA sequence: TGCAGCGTTGAAGACGGGAAGGGGAACGAGCAGTACTTC. Its translation: CSVEDGKGNEQYF.

The V and J genes are TRBV20-1 and TRBJ2-5; no firm D call. Gene TRBJ2-7 matches the end of the DNA better, so the J call may be wrong. The V gene's germline CDR1 is DFQATT and CDR2 SNEGSKA (reference sequence). The CDR3 has 13 amino acids. The chain's CDR3 is CSARDLIPPEQYF. The CDR3, as DNA: TGCAGTGCTAGAGATCTGATTCCACCCGAGCAGTACTTC.

This clonotype was seen a few times. This rearrangement joins TRBV9 to TRBJ2-3, with 8 bases that match TRBD1. The V segment lost 5 bases and the J segment 4 bases; nucleotides outside the gene matches: 9. Germline CDR1 is SGDLS and CDR2 is YYNGEE. The CDR3 has 15 amino acids. CDR3 nucleotides: TGTGCCAGCAGTAACGTCAGGGGGCTATCAGATACGCAGTATTTT. It yields the protein CASSNVRGLSDTQYF.

V is TRBV11-3 and J is TRBJ2-3; the match to TRBD2 covers 7 bases. The junction had 3 bases not matched to a gene; V was cut back by 8 bases and J by 1 base. CDR1 and CDR2 (germline): SGHNT, YENEEA. This CDR3 contains 13 residues. The CDR3 coding sequence is TGTGCCAGCTTGCGGGAGCGCACAGATACGCAGTATTTT. Translated, it gives CASLRERTDTQYF.

This clonotype was seen only a few times. The chain recombines TRBV7-6 with TRBJ2-7; tentatively, D is TRBD1 (5 bases). Between the trimmed V and J ends, which lost 4 bases and 0 bases, there was a span of 22 bases. The CDR3 is made up of 18 amino acids. The germline V gene encodes CDR1 SGHVS and CDR2 FNYEAQ. This chain's CDR3 is CASSSPPGQGYSSYEQYF. The CDR3 coding sequence is TGTGCCAGCAGCTCCCCCCCAGGGCAGGGCTACTCCTCCTACGAGCAGTACTTC. Together with reference TRBV7-6 and TRBJ2-7, the CDR3 gives the full variable domain: GAGVSQSPRYKVTKRGQDVALRCDPISGHVSLYWYRQALGQGPEFLTYFNYEAQQDKSGLPNDRFSAERPEGSISTLTIQRTEQRDSAMYRCASSSPPGQGYSSYEQYFGPGTRLTVT.

This chain uses TRBV20-1 with TRBJ2-5, with a weak D call TRBD1 (6 bases). The J call is in doubt because the DNA end fits TRBJ2-7 better. The CDR3 length is 13 residues. Germline CDR1 reads DFQATT; CDR2 reads SNEGSKA (reference sequence). For the CDR3, the DNA is TGCAGTGCTAGAGACACAGGGAACCACGAGCAGTACTTC. This gives the protein CSARDTGNHEQYF.

The chain joins TRBV27 to TRBJ1-4, with D maybe TRBD1 (6 bases). Trimming removed 10 bases from V and 6 bases from J, with 18 bases in between. The CDR3 totals 14 residues. The germline CDR1 and CDR2 sequences are MNHEY and SMNVEV (reference sequence). DNA of the CDR3: TGTGCCAACAGCTCACATGAGGGGGATGAAAAACTGTTTTTT. Translating it yields CANSSHEGDEKLFF. Drawing the rest from reference TRBV27 and TRBJ1-4, the complete variable domain is EAQVTQNPRYLITVTGKKLTVTCSQNMNHEYMSWYRQDPGLGLRQIYYSMNVEVTDKGDVPEGYKVSRKEKRNFPLILESPSPNQTSLYFCANSSHEGDEKLFFGSGTQLSVL.

The chain uses TRBV5-1 and TRBJ2-7, with D unclear. The V end was cut by 1 base, the J end by 0 bases, with 8 bases between. CDR1 is SGHRS, CDR2 YFSETQ, per germline. The CDR3 length is 14 residues. CDR3 nucleotides: TGCGCCAGCAGCTTGATTAGCAGCTCCTACGAGCAGTACTTC. Translated: CASSLISSSYEQYF.

The V call is TRBV25-1, the J call TRBJ2-1; 10 bases are shared with TRBD2. Germline lookup yields CDR1 MGHDK and CDR2 SYGVNS. The CDR3 is 15 amino acids. V trimming: 7 bases; J trimming: 11 bases; junction bases outside the gene matches: 14. CDR3 protein: CASNLEGLAGAQQFF. The CDR3 nucleotides are TGTGCCAGCAATCTTGAAGGCCTAGCGGGGGCTCAGCAGTTCTTC.

The genes are TRBV14 and TRBJ2-3; 11 bases align to TRBD2. Germline trimming cut 4 bases from V and 4 bases from J; bases unmatched to any gene: 4. The CDR3 is made up of 15 amino acids. Germline V gives CDR1 SGHDN, CDR2 FVKESK. The CDR3 protein is CASSPTSGASDTQYF. The CDR3 DNA reads as TGTGCCAGCAGCCCGACTAGCGGGGCCTCAGATACGCAGTATTTT.

The chain links TRBV7-3 to TRBJ1-1; D gene ambiguous. The V gene lost 6 bases and the J gene lost 0 bases, with 8 bases spanning the gap. There are 13 residues in the CDR3. Germline lookup yields CDR1 SGHTA and CDR2 FQGTGA. The CDR3 nucleotides read TGTGCCAGCAGTACGAACCTGAACACTGAAGCTTTCTTT. Translating gives CASSTNLNTEAFF.

There are a few counts of this clonotype. This rearrangement joins TRBV6-5 to TRBJ2-7; 10 bases are a match to TRBD1. V lost 2 bases to trimming and J lost 6 bases; unmatched junction nucleotides: 1. The CDR3 covers 13 residues. The germline gives CDR1 MNHEY, CDR2 SVGAGI. The CDR3 DNA reads as TGTGCCAGCAGTTACGGGACAGGGGCCGAGCAGTACTTC. The encoded protein is CASSYGTGAEQYF.

J is TRBJ2-3 and V is TRBV4-3; 8 bases fit TRBD1. V lost 1 base to trimming and J lost 3 bases; unmatched junction nucleotides: 6. The CDR3 consists of 16 residues. The germline V gene encodes CDR1 LGHNA and CDR2 YSLEER. The CDR3 loop is CASSQGGQAYTDTQYF. The CDR3 nucleotides are TGCGCCAGCAGCCAAGGGGGACAGGCCTATACAGATACGCAGTATTTT.

V is TRBV7-2 and J is TRBJ2-5; 10 nucleotides align to TRBD2. V lost 1 base, J lost 9 bases, and 8 bases stayed unmatched. Germline assignment: CDR1 SGHTA and CDR2 FQGNSA. This CDR3 has 15 residues. The CDR3 bases are TGTGCCAGCAGCTTAGGCCCAGCGGGGGGGCGCCCCCAGTACTTC. It yields the protein CASSLGPAGGRPQYF.

In this sample, this clonotype turned up a few times. The chain recombines TRBV11-1 with TRBJ2-3; weak D call: TRBD2 (5 bases). V lost 4 bases and J 4 bases, leaving 18 bases between the germline ends. Germline assignment: CDR1 SGHAT and CDR2 FQDESV (reference sequence). The CDR3 length is 16 residues. The CDR3 DNA sequence: TGTGCCAGCAGCTCATTCGCGGGTGGCGGTTCAGATACGCAGTATTTT. Its protein is CASSSFAGGGSDTQYF.